Listed here is a single TCR beta chain. Its antigen is unidentified. Germline V gene lookup returns CDR1 LGHNT and CDR2 FRNRAP. There are 15 residues in the CDR3. V lost 5 bases to trimming and J lost 0 bases, with 11 bases between them. Measured with immunoSEQ multiplex PCR; TCRdb has only the in-frame clones, and not every one. The table lists about 1.5 million clones, approximately 98% of them singletons. These data come from a study of shared clonotypes between healthy human individuals. Study-wide points: When compared with the clonotypes that were shared by all four sorted-subset donors, the non-shared clonotypes turned out to have lower generation probabilities.

J is TRBJ1-5 and V is TRBV12-5; D is unclear. Material: naive CD4+ T cells sorted from blood. The subset was: CD45RA+ positively selected. This clonotype originated in a man aged 25 to 45 in good health. CDR3 sequence: CASGPDVVSNQPQHF. CDR3 nucleotide sequence: TGTGCTAGTGGTCCTGACGTAGTTAGCAATCAGCCCCAGCATTTT. Full variable domain (rest looked up from reference TRBV12-5 and TRBJ1-5): DARVTQTPRHKVTEMGQEVTMRCQPILGHNTVFWYRQTMMQGLELLAYFRNRAPLDDSGMPKDRFSAEMPDATLATLKIQPSEPRDSAVYFCASGPDVVSNQPQHFGDGTRLSIL.